This T cell receptor beta chain was retrieved from a study of T cell responses to AZD1222 COVID-19 vaccine. Study-wide points: No repertoire was sampled before or during the peak T cell response, only after it. Spike-specific TCR breadth and depth were elevated following two AZD1222 doses.

Profiling relied on immunoSEQ multiplex PCR, and the TCRdb table lists in-frame clones only, not all of them. The sample comprises about 83,000 clones, about 91% of which are singletons, and around 26% rests with the top ten. Pooled samples include second doses given at about 4 or 12 weeks. As for this clone: What it binds is unknown.

The CDR3 consists of 14 residues. The trim removed 7 bases at V and 1 base at J, leaving 5 bases unmatched. The V gene's germline CDR1 is SGHAT and CDR2 FQNNGV. This receptor was taken from an adult who received the AZD1222 COVID-19 vaccine. This chain joins TRBV11-2 and TRBJ1-1, with 8 bases aligning to TRBD1. The sequenced sample was peripheral blood, obtained 28 days after the second AZD1222 dose. The CDR3 region is CASTRTGTNTEAFF. The CDR3, as DNA: TGTGCCAGCACCCGGACAGGGACGAACACTGAAGCTTTCTTT.